This T cell receptor (beta chain) was identified during a study of blood T cell repertoires in COVID-19. Study background: Samples representing acute and convalescent COVID-19 were sourced from the United States, Italy and Spain.

Libraries were prepared by immunoSEQ multiplex PCR; TCRdb keeps only in-frame clonotypes and omits some of them. The profile shows about 190,000 clones, roughly 80% of them singletons. The CDR3 consists of 12 residues. Germline CDR1 is WSHSY and CDR2 is SAAADI. The source material was peripheral blood. The receptor was isolated from a woman aged 50 to 60 with acute or convalescent COVID-19. V usage is TRBV10-2 and J usage is TRBJ1-1; D might be TRBD1 (6 bases). The CDR3 loop is CASGTLNTEAFF. The CDR3 DNA is TGCGCTTCCGGGACACTGAACACTGAAGCTTTCTTT.